This T cell receptor (beta chain) was retrieved from a study of blood T cell repertoires in COVID-19. Germline V CDR1 and CDR2: SGHRS, YFSETQ. V lost 4 bases and J lost 2, with 11 bases in between. The CDR3 runs to 14 residues. Produced via immunoSEQ multiplex PCR; TCRdb's table is partial and in-frame only. The sample includes about 250,000 clones, more than 85% of them seen just once. Sequenced sample: PBMCs or T cells enriched from blood (not recorded which). The receptor was derived from a middle-aged man who had recovered from COVID-19. The chain combines TRBV5-1 with TRBJ2-3; D might be TRBD1 (6 bases). The CDR3 is CASSQDRFTDTQYF. The CDR3 nucleotides read TGCGCCAGCAGCCAGGACAGATTCACAGATACGCAGTATTTT.